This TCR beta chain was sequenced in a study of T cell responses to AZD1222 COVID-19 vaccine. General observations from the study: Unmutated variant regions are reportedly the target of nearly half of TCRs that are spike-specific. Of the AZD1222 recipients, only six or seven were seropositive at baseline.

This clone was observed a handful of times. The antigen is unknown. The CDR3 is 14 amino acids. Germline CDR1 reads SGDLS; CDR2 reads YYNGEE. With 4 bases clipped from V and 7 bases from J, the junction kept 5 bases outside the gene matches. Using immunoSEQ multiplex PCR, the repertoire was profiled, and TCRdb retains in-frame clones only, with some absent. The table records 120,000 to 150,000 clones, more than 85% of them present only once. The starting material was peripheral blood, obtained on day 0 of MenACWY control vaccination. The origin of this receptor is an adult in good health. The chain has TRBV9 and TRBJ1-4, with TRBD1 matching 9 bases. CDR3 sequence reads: CASSPGQGIEKLFF. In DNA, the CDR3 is TGTGCCAGCAGCCCCGGACAGGGGATTGAAAAACTGTTTTTT.